One sample yielded the 21 T cell receptor beta chains listed below, sequenced in a study of cytomegalovirus exposure and HLA in healthy donors. Some clones are missing from TCRdb's copy, which holds only in-frame ones; the method was immunoSEQ multiplex PCR. Of about 180,000 clones listed, approximately 89% are singletons. What was sequenced was PBMCs. The receptors were gathered from a young man in good health and CMV-seropositive.

This clone was recorded a few times. The chain couples TRBV7-6 to TRBJ2-2, with 11 bases fitting TRBD1. The germline V gene has CDR1 SGHVS and CDR2 FNYEAQ. The CDR3 consists of 16 residues. The V and J ends lost 3 bases and 6 bases, in that order; junction bases with no gene match: 6. The DNA for the CDR3 is TGTGCCAGCAGCTTCGCCGGGACAGGGGGGTCCGGGGAGCTGTTTTTT. Translated, it gives CASSFAGTGGSGELFF.

The V gene is TRBV18, the J gene TRBJ2-3, with D tentatively TRBD1 (6 bases). V shed 3 bases and J shed 3 bases, with 7 bases lying between them. The CDR3 has 13 residues. Germline values: CDR1 KGHSH, CDR2 LQKENI. The CDR3 loop is CASSPGQTDTQYF. Here the CDR3 DNA reads TGTGCCAGCTCACCTGGACAGACAGATACGCAGTATTTT.

The count of this clone is one. This chain uses TRBV6-5 with TRBJ1-4; 7 bases fit TRBD1. This CDR3 has 15 amino acids. Germline values: CDR1 MNHEY, CDR2 SVGAGI. V shed 6 bases and J 0 bases; nucleotides not matched to a gene: 4. For the CDR3, the DNA is TGTGCCAGCAGGACAGGGCTATCAACTAATGAAAAACTGTTTTTT. It specifies CASRTGLSTNEKLFF.

This sequence joins TRBV27 and TRBJ2-3, with 7 positions matching TRBD1. V lost 3 bases, J lost 1 base, and 1 base stayed unmatched. The length of the CDR3 is 14 residues. CDR1 and CDR2 (germline): MNHEY, SMNVEV (reference sequence). CDR3 DNA sequence: TGTGCCAGCAGTTTGAGGGGGCGCACAGATACGCAGTATTTT. It is translated as CASSLRGRTDTQYF.

V gene TRBV4-3 combines with J gene TRBJ2-3; 11 bases agree with TRBD1. Germline assignment: CDR1 LGHNA and CDR2 YSLEER. The length of the CDR3 is 18 residues. J was trimmed by 4 bases and V by 3 bases; bases with no gene match: 12. The DNA for the CDR3 is TGCGCCAGCAGCCAGAGGACAGGGGGCGCCTCAGTGGCAGATACGCAGTATTTT. Translated, it gives CASSQRTGGASVADTQYF.

The chain is built from TRBV19 and TRBJ1-1; TRBD1 agrees at 9 bases. The CDR3 is 15 amino acids. J gave up 0 bases and V 3 bases, and 2 bases lay outside the gene matches. CDR1 is LNHDA and CDR2 is SQIVND in the germline V gene (reference sequence). This CDR3 is CASSIRTGVNTEAFF. In DNA, the CDR3 is TGTGCCAGTAGTATTAGGACAGGGGTGAACACTGAAGCTTTCTTT.

The CDR3 here is CASKRDRVLYEQYF. In DNA, the CDR3 is TGTGCCAGCAAACGGGACAGGGTACTCTACGAGCAGTACTTC. This chain connects TRBV27 to TRBJ2-7; 9 bases line up with TRBD1. In germline, CDR1 is MNHEY, CDR2 SMNVEV (reference sequence). The J segment lost 3 bases and the V segment lost 7 bases, leaving 7 bases of the junction unmatched. The CDR3 sequence is 14 residues long.

J is TRBJ2-1 and V is TRBV5-4; a weak D match, TRBD2 (5 bases). The V and J ends lost 1 base and 2 bases respectively, with 7 bases between them. Germline loops: CDR1 SGHNT, CDR2 YYREEE (reference sequence). CDR3 length: 14 amino acids. The DNA for the CDR3 is TGTGCCAGCAGCTTGAGAGGGCCCTACAATGAGCAGTTCTTC. Its protein is CASSLRGPYNEQFF.

The rearrangement joins TRBV2 to TRBJ1-2; 9 nucleotides align to TRBD1. The CDR3 loop spans 14 amino acids. Per the germline V gene, CDR1 is SNHLY and CDR2 is FYNNEI. Trimming cost V 1 base and J 7 bases; bases outside gene matches: 4. The CDR3 DNA is TGTGCCAGCAGTGAAGGGACAGGGGCTTCTGGCTACACCTTC. Translation: CASSEGTGASGYTF.

This clone occurred a few times. This chain joins TRBV19 and TRBJ2-3, with a tentative D call TRBD1 (5 bases). CDR3 length: 13 residues. Trimming shortened V by 7 bases and J by 2 bases, and 10 bases separated the two germline ends. CDR1 and CDR2 from the germline V gene are LNHDA and SQIVND (reference sequence). The CDR3 spells CASKGIDTDTQYF. DNA for the CDR3: TGTGCCAGTAAGGGGATAGACACAGATACGCAGTATTTT.

This sequence joins TRBV7-9 and TRBJ2-4, with TRBD2 matching over 7 bases. CDR3 length: 16 amino acids. Germline loops: CDR1 SEHNR, CDR2 FQNEAQ (reference sequence). Unmatched junction bases numbered 13, after V lost 5 bases and J lost 6 bases. This CDR3 is CASSPFNSLARNIQYF. DNA of the CDR3: TGTGCCAGCAGCCCATTCAATTCACTAGCGAGAAACATTCAGTACTTC.

This chain links TRBV7-2 with TRBJ2-2; 8 bases map to TRBD1. The CDR3 has 16 amino acids. Trimming took 5 bases from V and 3 from J; bases not matched to a gene: 8. Germline values: CDR1 SGHTA, CDR2 FQGNSA. The DNA for the CDR3 is TGTGCCAGCAGCGCCCGGACAGGGCGTGACACCGGGGAGCTGTTTTTT. The encoded protein is CASSARTGRDTGELFF.

V is TRBV19 and J is TRBJ1-5; 10 nucleotides match TRBD1. With 4 bases clipped from V and 6 bases from J, the junction kept 6 bases outside the gene matches. CDR1 and CDR2 (germline): LNHDA, SQIVND (reference sequence). CDR3 length equals 15 residues. CDR3 region: CASSTPGQGTQPQHF. CDR3 coding DNA: TGTGCCAGTAGTACACCGGGACAGGGGACTCAGCCCCAGCATTTT. Using reference TRBV19 and TRBJ1-5 for the parts outside the CDR3, the full variable domain is DGGITQSPKYLFRKEGQNVTLSCEQNLNHDAMYWYRQDPGQGLRLIYYSQIVNDFQKGDIAEGYSVSREKKESFPLTVTSAQKNPTAFYLCASSTPGQGTQPQHFGDGTRLSIL.

The V call is TRBV15, the J call TRBJ2-1; no clear D gene. V gave up 3 bases and J gave up 7 bases, with 7 bases separating them. This CDR3 comprises 12 residues. The germline CDR1 and CDR2 sequences are LNHNV and YYDKDF (reference sequence). DNA of the CDR3: TGTGCCACCAGCAGTGCCGGGAATGAGCAGTTCTTC. Translated: CATSSAGNEQFF.

The chain carries TRBV27 and TRBJ2-1; perhaps TRBD2 as D (5 bases). Germline CDR1 MNHEY, CDR2 SMNVEV (reference sequence). CDR3 size: 12 residues. Trimming shortened V by 5 bases and J by 7 bases, and 9 bases separated the two germline ends. The CDR3 loop reads CASSLLGNEQFF. The DNA for the CDR3 is TGTGCCAGCAGTCTACTAGGGAATGAGCAGTTCTTC.

The V and J genes are TRBV16 and TRBJ2-3; D possibly corresponds to TRBD1 (5 bases). The CDR3 contains 13 residues. V was cut by 4 bases and J by 6 bases, with 11 bases left in between. Germline V gene data show CDR1 as KGHSY and CDR2 as FQNENV. The CDR3 DNA follows: TGTGCCAGCAGCCTCCTGCACAGGGATACGCAGTATTTT. The encoded protein is CASSLLHRDTQYF.

The chain recombines TRBV4-1 with TRBJ1-1, with 8 nucleotides matching TRBD1. The CDR3 runs to 15 residues. The J segment lost 5 bases and the V segment lost 1 base, leaving 6 bases of the junction unmatched. Germline V gene lookup returns CDR1 MGHRA and CDR2 YSYEKL. CDR3 bases: TGCGCCAGCAGCCAAGCCGGACAGGGCACAACTGAAGCTTTCTTT. It specifies CASSQAGQGTTEAFF.

This rearrangement joins TRBV4-3 to TRBJ2-1; 7 nucleotides match TRBD2. V was pared by 0 bases and J by 6 bases, with 11 bases of the junction left unmatched. Germline lookup yields CDR1 LGHNA and CDR2 YSLEER. The CDR3 extends over 17 amino acids. CDR3 in amino acids: CASSQDRRGSLGNEQFF. The CDR3 DNA follows: TGCGCCAGCAGCCAAGACCGTCGCGGGAGTTTGGGCAATGAGCAGTTCTTC.

V is TRBV6-5 and J is TRBJ2-7; possibly TRBD1 for D (5 bases). The CDR3 runs 14 residues. Germline V gene lookup returns CDR1 MNHEY and CDR2 SVGAGI. V gave up 0 bases and J gave up 2 bases, with 8 bases separating them. The CDR3 DNA reads as TGTGCCAGCAGTTACTCAGGGGAAGCCTACGAGCAGTACTTC. This gives the protein CASSYSGEAYEQYF.

V gene TRBV9 combines with J gene TRBJ2-3; 9 bases agree with TRBD1. The CDR3 loop spans 13 amino acids. The ends lost 0 bases at V and 14 bases at J; junction bases unmatched: 7. Germline V gene sequence: CDR1 SGDLS, CDR2 YYNGEE. CDR3 protein: CASSVDLGTGLYF. The CDR3 DNA is TGTGCCAGCAGCGTAGATTTGGGGACAGGGTTGTATTTT.

This clone was observed a single time. The J gene is TRBJ1-3, the V gene TRBV2; D is perhaps TRBD1 (5 bases). V was clipped by 7 bases and J by 0 bases, with 10 bases between them. CDR3 size: 14 residues. Germline V CDR1 and CDR2: SNHLY, FYNNEI. The CDR3 protein is CASKTGYSGNTIYF. For the CDR3, the DNA is TGTGCCAGCAAAACAGGATACTCTGGAAACACCATATATTTT.